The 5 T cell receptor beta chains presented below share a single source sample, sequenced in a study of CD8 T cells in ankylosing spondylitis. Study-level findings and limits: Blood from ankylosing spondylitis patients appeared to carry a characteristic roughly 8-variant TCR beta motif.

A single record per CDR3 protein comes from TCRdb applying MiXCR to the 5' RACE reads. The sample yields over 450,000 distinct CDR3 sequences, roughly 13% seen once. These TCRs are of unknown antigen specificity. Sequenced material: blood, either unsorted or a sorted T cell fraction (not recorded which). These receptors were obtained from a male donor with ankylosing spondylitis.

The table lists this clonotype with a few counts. CDR3 amino acids: CASNRDRVDNEQFF. The CDR3 coding sequence is TGTGCCAGCAACCGGGACAGGGTGGACAATGAGCAGTTCTTC. The chain uses TRBV27 and TRBJ2-1; 9 nucleotides align to TRBD1. V trimming: 7 bases; J trimming: 5 bases; junction bases outside the gene matches: 6. The germline V gene encodes CDR1 MNHEY and CDR2 SMNVEV (reference sequence). The CDR3 covers 14 residues.

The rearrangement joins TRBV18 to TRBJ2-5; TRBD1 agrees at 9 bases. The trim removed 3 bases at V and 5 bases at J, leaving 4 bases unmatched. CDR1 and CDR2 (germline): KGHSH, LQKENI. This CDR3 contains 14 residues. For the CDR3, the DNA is TGTGCCAGCTCACCCCTAGGACAGGGGGAGACCCAGTACTTC. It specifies CASSPLGQGETQYF.

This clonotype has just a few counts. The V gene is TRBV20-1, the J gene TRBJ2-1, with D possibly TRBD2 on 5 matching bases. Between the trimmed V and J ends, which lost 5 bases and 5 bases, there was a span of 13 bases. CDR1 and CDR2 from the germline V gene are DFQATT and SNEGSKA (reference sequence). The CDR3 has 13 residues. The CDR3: CSAWSTTNNEQFF. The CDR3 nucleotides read TGCAGTGCTTGGTCGACTACTAACAATGAGCAGTTCTTC.

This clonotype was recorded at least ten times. The CDR3 is CATSDPRQGSTGELFF. The CDR3 coding sequence is TGTGCCACCAGTGATCCACGGCAGGGAAGCACCGGGGAGCTGTTTTTT. V gene TRBV24-1 combines with J gene TRBJ2-2, with D possibly matching TRBD1 (5 bases). The germline gives CDR1 KGHDR, CDR2 SFDVKD. CDR3 length: 16 amino acids. The V end was cut by 3 bases, the J end by 4 bases, with 14 bases between.

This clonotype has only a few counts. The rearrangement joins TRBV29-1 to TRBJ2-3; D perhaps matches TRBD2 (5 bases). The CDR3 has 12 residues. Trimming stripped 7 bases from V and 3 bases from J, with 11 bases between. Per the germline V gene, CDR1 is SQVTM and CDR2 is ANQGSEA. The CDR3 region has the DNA TGCAGCGCTGCTGGAGGTACAGATACGCAGTATTTT. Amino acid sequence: CSAAGGTDTQYF.